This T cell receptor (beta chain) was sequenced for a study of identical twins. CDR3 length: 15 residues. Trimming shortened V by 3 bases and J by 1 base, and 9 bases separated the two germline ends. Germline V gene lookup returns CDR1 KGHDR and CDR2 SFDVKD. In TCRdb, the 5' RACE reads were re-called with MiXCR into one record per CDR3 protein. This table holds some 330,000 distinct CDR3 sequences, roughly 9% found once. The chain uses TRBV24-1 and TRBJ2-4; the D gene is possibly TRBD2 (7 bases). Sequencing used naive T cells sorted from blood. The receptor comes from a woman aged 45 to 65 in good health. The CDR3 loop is CATSDGGGAKNIQYF. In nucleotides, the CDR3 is TGTGCCACCAGTGATGGGGGGGGCGCCAAAAACATTCAGTACTTC.